This entry concerns a single T cell receptor beta chain. The same CDR3 is also encoded by other DNA sequences in this sample. J was trimmed by 4 bases and V by 0 bases; bases with no gene match: 3. Looked up from germline, CDR1 is SGHRS and CDR2 is YFSETQ. The CDR3 consists of 14 residues. This record comes from a study of blood T cell repertoires in COVID-19. Study details: There were acute and convalescent COVID-19 samples, and they came from the United States, Italy and Spain. PBMCs, B-cell-depleted T cells, or T cells were the source of the cDNA or gDNA that made up the material.

Authors' analysis steps: Reference gene primer amplification gave nucleated cell count estimates. Data came from immunoSEQ multiplex PCR; TCRdb stores just in-frame clones and leaves some out. That table supplies the V and J calls and clone size; D and trimming were determined from the DNA. Of hundreds of thousands of clones in the sample, around 86% were seen once. The rearrangement links TRBV5-1 to TRBJ1-1, with 7 nucleotides matching TRBD1. This TCR was sampled from a woman aged 25 to 39 with active or convalescent COVID-19. What was sequenced was peripheral blood. The DNA for the CDR3 is TGCGCCAGCAGCTTGGGACAGGGTGGCACTGAAGCTTTCTTT. It encodes CASSLGQGGTEAFF.